The next 17 T cell receptor beta chains were all read from a single sample in a study of CD8+CD57+ T cells in acquired aplastic anemia. CDR3 and TCR beta VDJ profiling relied on a genomic DNA template. One entry per CDR3 protein results from TCRdb running MiXCR on the reads. The profile shows 150,000 to 200,000 distinct CDR3 sequences, 55% to 70% of them singletons. Sequenced: sorted CD4+, CD8+, or CD8+CD57+ T cells (not recorded which) from PBMCs. The receptor set was obtained from a human donor in good health.

V and J are TRBV10-3 and TRBJ2-5; perhaps D is TRBD1 or TRBD2 (5 bases each). The J call is uncertain, as TRBJ2-7 better fits the DNA end. The germline gives CDR1 ENHRY, CDR2 SYGVKD. The CDR3 is made up of 17 amino acids. The CDR3: CAIRGDKTRSRDYEQYF. CDR3 DNA sequence: TGTGCCATCAGGGGGGATAAAACTAGATCGAGGGACTACGAGCAGTACTTC.

This clonotype was observed many times. CDR3 sequence reads: CASSQDRSGRADTQYF. In DNA, the CDR3 is TGTGCCAGCAGCCAAGATCGCAGCGGGAGGGCAGATACGCAGTATTTT. The V gene is TRBV4-2, the J gene TRBJ2-3; 10 nucleotides align to TRBD2. There are 16 residues in the CDR3. CDR1 and CDR2 from the germline V gene are LGHNA and YNFKEQ. V shed 0 bases, J shed 4 bases, and the junction held 4 bases outside the gene matches.

This clonotype appeared many times. The V call is TRBV11-3, the J call TRBJ1-1; TRBD1 is a possible D gene (6 bases). CDR3 size: 15 residues. Trimming pared 3 bases from V and 2 bases from J, leaving 13 bases between. Germline V gene sequence: CDR1 SGHNT, CDR2 YENEEA. The DNA for the CDR3 is TGTGCCAGCAGCTTGTTCAGGACAGCCAACACTGAAGCTTTCTTT. This gives the protein CASSLFRTANTEAFF.

Regarding this clonotype: A read error may be the cause here, since a much bigger clone is one base away. V is TRBV11-3 and J is TRBJ2-5; D is perhaps TRBD2 (5 bases). Germline V gene data show CDR1 as SGHNT and CDR2 as YENEEA. The CDR3 covers 16 residues. The CDR3 spells CASSPRVASGQETQCF. The CDR3 DNA reads TGTGCCAGCAGCCCCCGCGTAGCCAGCGGTCAAGAGACCCAGTGCTTC.

This chain joins TRBV20-1 and TRBJ1-3, with a possible D match to TRBD1 (6 bases). CDR1 is DFQATT, CDR2 SNEGSKA, per germline (reference sequence). The CDR3 has 16 residues. V was cut by 6 bases and J by 4 bases, with 22 bases left in between. The CDR3 nucleotides read TGCAGTGCCGCAACCCCGAGACAGGCCGGAGGAAACACCATATATTTT. This translates into CSAATPRQAGGNTIYF.

The gene calls are TRBV20-1 and TRBJ2-5, with TRBD2 identical over 11 bases. Unmatched junction bases numbered 9, after V lost 5 bases and J lost 4 bases. Germline V gene sequence: CDR1 DFQATT, CDR2 SNEGSKA (reference sequence). This CDR3 contains 15 residues. The chain's CDR3 is CSAALPLAGVETQYF. The DNA of the CDR3 is TGCAGTGCTGCCCTCCCACTAGCGGGGGTAGAGACCCAGTACTTC.

The rearrangement joins TRBV20-1 to TRBJ2-3, with D perhaps TRBD2 (5 bases). From germline, CDR1 is DFQATT and CDR2 SNEGSKA (reference sequence). The CDR3 length is 12 residues. The V and J ends lost 2 bases and 6 bases respectively, with 9 bases between them. The CDR3 loop is CSARMSGDTQYF. CDR3 in DNA: TGCAGTGCTAGAATGAGCGGTGATACGCAGTATTTT.

The rearrangement uses TRBV19 and TRBJ1-1, with D possibly matching TRBD1 (6 bases). Between the trimmed V and J ends, which lost 6 bases and 4 bases, there was a span of 12 bases. The CDR3 has 13 amino acids. Germline CDR1 is LNHDA and CDR2 is SQIVND (reference sequence). CDR3 sequence (DNA): TGTGCCAGTAGAGCGACAGGTTCCACTGAAGCTTTCTTT. This sequence encodes CASRATGSTEAFF.

V is TRBV29-1 and J is TRBJ1-1, with 8 bases fitting TRBD1. Germline V lookup: CDR1 SQVTM, CDR2 ANQGSEA. The CDR3 has 13 amino acids. Unmatched junction bases numbered 10, after V lost 7 bases and J lost 6 bases. CDR3 DNA sequence: TGCAGCGGTCAGGGGGCTGATGGGGCTGAAGCTTTCTTT. It codes for CSGQGADGAEAFF.

This clonotype was recorded only once. The genes are TRBV12-3 or TRBV12-4 and TRBJ2-6; D gene ambiguous. V was shortened by 7 bases and J by 0 bases, with 4 bases between the two germline ends. The CDR3 extends over 13 amino acids. The CDR3 spells CASTRSGANVLTF. The CDR3 DNA reads as TGTGCCAGCACACGCTCTGGGGCCAACGTCCTGACTTTC.

The CDR3 spells CSPKSGANVLTF. CDR3 nucleotide sequence: TGCAGCCCCAAATCTGGGGCCAACGTCCTGACTTTC. The rearrangement uses TRBV29-1 and TRBJ2-6; D not certain. Germline CDR1 is SQVTM and CDR2 is ANQGSEA. This CDR3 is 12 amino acids long. V was cut by 8 bases and J by 1 base, with 6 bases left in between. Full variable domain (rest looked up from reference TRBV29-1 and TRBJ2-6): SAVISQKPSRDICQRGTSLTIQCQVDSQVTMMFWYRQQPGQSLTLIATANQGSEATYESGFVIDKFPISRPNLTFSTLTVSNMSPEDSSIYLCSPKSGANVLTFGAGSRLTVL.

This chain links TRBV20-1 with TRBJ1-5, with D unclear. This CDR3 spans 12 amino acids. Trimming pared 5 bases from V and 7 bases from J, leaving 12 bases between. Germline V lookup: CDR1 DFQATT, CDR2 SNEGSKA (reference sequence). In DNA, the CDR3 is TGCAGTGCTGCTCGGAAGGACCAGCCCCAGCATTTT. Its protein product is CSAARKDQPQHF.

The chain recombines TRBV7-2 with TRBJ1-6, with TRBD1 matching over 7 bases. J was trimmed by 8 bases and V by 2 bases; bases with no gene match: 3. CDR3 size: 14 residues. Germline V lookup: CDR1 SGHTA, CDR2 FQGNSA. The CDR3 DNA reads TGTGCCAGCAGCTTAAGGGGGCATTATTCACCCCTCCACTTT. Its protein product is CASSLRGHYSPLHF.

The chain carries TRBV20-1 and TRBJ2-5; D perhaps matches TRBD1 (6 bases). The length of the CDR3 is 13 residues. Germline CDR1 is DFQATT and CDR2 is SNEGSKA (reference sequence). Trimming took 5 bases from V and 1 from J, leaving 11 bases between them. In DNA form, the CDR3 reads TGCAGTGCTTTACAGGGCCCCCAAGAGACCCAGTACTTC. It is translated as CSALQGPQETQYF.

This clonotype was recorded once. This chain connects TRBV24-1 to TRBJ2-7; D may match TRBD1 or TRBD2 (5 bases each). Germline V lookup: CDR1 KGHDR, CDR2 SFDVKD. Trimming left V 4 bases short and J 7 bases short, with 13 bases between. The CDR3 length is 13 residues. Here the CDR3 DNA reads TGTGCCACCAGTGACCCCCGGGGCAAGGAGCAGTACTTC. It translates to CATSDPRGKEQYF.

This clonotype has just one count. The chain is built from TRBV7-2 and TRBJ2-3; 7 positions match TRBD2. The germline gives CDR1 SGHTA, CDR2 FQGNSA. The CDR3 runs to 17 residues. The ends lost 2 bases at V and 3 bases at J; junction bases unmatched: 11. This CDR3 is CASSLRSREVGTDTQYF. CDR3 coding DNA: TGTGCCAGCAGCTTACGTTCCCGGGAGGTTGGGACAGATACGCAGTATTTT.

V is TRBV24-1 and J is TRBJ2-2; 8 positions match TRBD1. The CDR3 contains 13 residues. CDR1 and CDR2 from the germline V gene are KGHDR and SFDVKD. The trim removed 9 bases at V and 6 bases at J, leaving 5 bases unmatched. CDR3 amino acids: CATGQGRSGELFF. CDR3 coding DNA: TGTGCCACCGGACAGGGAAGGTCCGGGGAGCTGTTTTTT.